What follows are 14 T cell receptor beta chains derived from one specimen sequenced in a study of shared clonotypes between healthy human individuals. Libraries were prepared by immunoSEQ multiplex PCR; TCRdb keeps only in-frame clonotypes and omits some of them. The data contain more than 2,000,000 clones, over 85% of them singletons. The material sequenced was naive CD4+ T cells from PBMCs. Subset noted: CD45RA+ positively selected. The receptors derive from a man between 18 and 29 years old in good health. Some clones in this sample may be carry-over from other donors' samples.

The chain has TRBV25-1 and TRBJ1-6; D is uncertain. The germline V and J ends were trimmed by 4 bases and 4 bases, with 5 bases remaining between them. This CDR3 region has 13 residues. CDR1 and CDR2 (germline): MGHDK, SYGVNS. In nucleotides, the CDR3 is TGTGCCAGCAGTGTGGGATATAATTCACCCCTCCACTTT. This encodes CASSVGYNSPLHF.

The rearrangement uses TRBV18 and TRBJ2-2; the D call may be TRBD1 or TRBD2 (5 bases each). CDR1 and CDR2 from the germline V gene are KGHSH and LQKENI. The V end lost 4 bases, the J end lost 3 bases, and 9 bases lay between the germline ends. The CDR3 sequence is 14 residues long. CDR3 sequence reads: CASSLLGDTGELFF. The CDR3 DNA follows: TGTGCCAGCTCACTTCTGGGGGACACCGGGGAGCTGTTTTTT.

A word on this clone: Other DNA sequences in the same sample also yield this CDR3. This chain joins TRBV7-9 and TRBJ1-2, with TRBD1 matching 7 bases. The CDR3 runs to 13 residues. V dropped 5 bases and J dropped 3; count of bases not matched to a gene: 3. CDR1 and CDR2 from the germline V gene are SEHNR and FQNEAQ (reference sequence). The CDR3 coding sequence is TGTGCCAGCAGCCCCCAGGGGGACTATGGCTACACCTTC. This sequence encodes CASSPQGDYGYTF.

CDR3 in DNA: TGTGCCAGCAGCGTAGGGGGGGTGAACACAGATACGCAGTATTTT. Protein product: CASSVGGVNTDTQYF. The rearrangement links TRBV9 to TRBJ2-3, with a possible D match to TRBD2 (6 bases). The length of the CDR3 is 15 residues. Germline CDR1 reads SGDLS; CDR2 reads YYNGEE. The ends were cut back, 0 bases at V and 2 bases at J, with 10 bases in the middle.

This clone came up once. As DNA, the CDR3 is TGTGCCAGCAGCCAAGGGGCCGGTAATCAGCCCCAGCATTTT. Protein product: CASSQGAGNQPQHF. The chain combines TRBV6-5 with TRBJ1-5; D is perhaps TRBD1 (5 bases). The V gene lost 6 bases and the J gene lost 4 bases, with 13 bases spanning the gap. Per germline, CDR1 MNHEY and CDR2 SVGAGI. The CDR3 totals 14 residues.

The gene calls are TRBV14 and TRBJ1-4, with 7 bases lining up with TRBD1. The CDR3 consists of 16 residues. The ends lost 2 bases at V and 2 bases at J; junction bases unmatched: 5. The V gene's germline CDR1 is SGHDN and CDR2 FVKESK. CDR3 region: CASSQNRGSTNEKLFF. CDR3 DNA: TGTGCCAGCAGCCAAAACAGGGGAAGCACTAATGAAAAACTGTTTTTT.

The CDR3 here is CASSRASGSNHEQFF. CDR3 bases: TGTGCCAGCAGCCGTGCTAGCGGGAGTAACCATGAGCAGTTCTTC. This sequence joins TRBV7-2 and TRBJ2-1; 10 bases map to TRBD2. V was clipped by 5 bases and J by 8 bases; unmatched bases: 9. CDR3 length equals 15 residues. Germline CDR1 SGHTA, CDR2 FQGNSA.

This clone was recorded once. The chain is built from TRBV15 and TRBJ2-7; possibly TRBD2 for D (5 bases). From germline, CDR1 is LNHNV and CDR2 YYDKDF (reference sequence). This CDR3 is 16 amino acids long. The V end lost 0 bases, the J end lost 1 base, and 13 bases lay between the germline ends. In nucleotides, the CDR3 is TGTGCCACCAGCAGAGATCGGGCGGGTCTTTCCTACGAGCAGTACTTC. Translation gives CATSRDRAGLSYEQYF. Full variable domain (outside the CDR3, taken from reference TRBV15 and TRBJ2-7): DAMVIQNPRYQVTQFGKPVTLSCSQTLNHNVMYWYQQKSSQAPKLLFHYYDKDFNNEADTPDNFQSRRPNTSFCFLDIRSPGLGDTAMYLCATSRDRAGLSYEQYFGPGTRLTVT.

The table lists this clone with a few counts. Other nucleotide sequences in the sample specify the same CDR3. The genes are TRBV28 and TRBJ1-5; D gene ambiguous. V was clipped by 6 bases and J by 7 bases, with 16 bases between them. The CDR3 is made up of 14 amino acids. Germline assignment: CDR1 MDHEN and CDR2 SYDVKM. CDR3 in amino acids: CASSLVRVGQPQHF. Written as DNA, the CDR3 is TGTGCCAGCAGCCTTGTCCGGGTAGGGCAGCCCCAGCATTTT.

The chain links TRBV18 to TRBJ1-4; D unclear. Deletions cut 3 bases from V and 5 bases from J, with 4 bases between. CDR3 length equals 12 residues. CDR1 is KGHSH, CDR2 LQKENI, per germline. CDR3 bases: TGTGCCAGCTCACCTCAAAATGAAAAACTGTTTTTT. Translating gives CASSPQNEKLFF.

CDR3 protein: CAWIPRGGPYEQYF. CDR3 coding DNA: TGTGCCTGGATTCCCCGAGGAGGGCCCTACGAGCAGTACTTC. This sequence joins TRBV30 and TRBJ2-7, with a possible D match to TRBD2 (6 bases). The germline V and J ends were trimmed by 4 bases and 2 bases, with 15 bases remaining between them. Germline V CDR1 and CDR2: GTSNPN, SVGIG (reference sequence). There are 14 residues in the CDR3.

V is TRBV30 and J is TRBJ2-7; D possibly matches TRBD1 or TRBD2 (5 bases each). Per germline, CDR1 GTSNPN and CDR2 SVGIG (reference sequence). There are 13 residues in the CDR3. V dropped 0 bases and J dropped 6 bases, with 12 bases sitting between them. CDR3 residues: CAWSVSGSSEQYF. CDR3 bases: TGTGCCTGGAGTGTATCAGGGAGTTCCGAGCAGTACTTC. Variable domain in full (rest from reference TRBV30 and TRBJ2-7): SQTIHQWPATLVQPVGSPLSLECTVEGTSNPNLYWYRQAAGRGLQLLFYSVGIGQISSEVPQNLSASRPQDRQFILSSKKLLLSDSGFYLCAWSVSGSSEQYFGPGTRLTVT.

This chain connects TRBV29-1 to TRBJ1-1; no firm D call. CDR3 size: 14 residues. V was shortened by 3 bases and J by 1 base, with 12 bases between the two germline ends. The V gene's germline CDR1 is SQVTM and CDR2 ANQGSEA. This CDR3 is CSVEDHHKNTEAFF. CDR3 DNA sequence: TGCAGCGTTGAGGACCACCATAAGAACACTGAAGCTTTCTTT.

V is TRBV18 and J is TRBJ1-2, with 8 bases matching TRBD1. The CDR3 covers 15 residues. V shed 6 bases and J 4 bases; nucleotides not matched to a gene: 10. Germline V gene data show CDR1 as KGHSH and CDR2 as LQKENI. Here the CDR3 DNA reads TGTGCCAGCTCCCCCACCCGACAGGGGAGCTATGGCTACACCTTC. It encodes CASSPTRQGSYGYTF.